This TCR beta chain is drawn from a study of blood T cell repertoires in COVID-19. Study details: The origin of the acute and convalescent COVID-19 samples was the United States, Italy and Spain. In each case, the material was cDNA or gDNA derived from T cells, B-cell-depleted T cells, or PBMCs.

Looked up from germline, CDR1 is ENHRY and CDR2 is SYGVKD. The CDR3 totals 14 residues. The ends were cut back, 2 bases at V and 5 bases at J, with 12 bases in the middle. Study processing details: The authors estimated nucleated cell counts from reference gene primer amplification. TCRdb keeps only in-frame clones here, not all; method: immunoSEQ multiplex PCR. V and J calls and clone size are given by that table; D and trimming were obtained from the DNA. Of about 160,000 clones in the sample, 65% to 85% were seen once. The TCR originated in a man aged 55 to 70 with active or convalescent COVID-19. The chain has TRBV10-3 and TRBJ1-1; possibly TRBD1 for D (5 bases). The sample was peripheral blood. The CDR3 protein is CAISERGGGTEAFF. The CDR3 bases are TGTGCCATCAGTGAGCGGGGCGGAGGGACTGAAGCTTTCTTT.